A selection of T cell receptor beta chains follows, all from one sample in a study of cytomegalovirus exposure and HLA in healthy donors. The method was immunoSEQ multiplex PCR; TCRdb's version includes in-frame clones alone and lacks a portion of them. The sample consists of some 210,000 clones, 75% to 80% of them appearing once. Sequencing was done on a sample of PBMCs. The receptors were sampled from a woman in her twenties or thirties in good health and CMV-seropositive. The CDR3 runs from the conserved cysteine through the conserved F or W. A D gene is named only where the DNA matches it firmly. A row's size may be missing; if present it is once, few, many or a size class.

CDR3 length: 15; J gene: TRBJ2-1; D gene: TRBD1; V gene: TRBV9; clone size: NA; CDR3 DNA: TGTGCCAGCAGCCTGGGACAGGGCTCCTACAATGAGCAGTTCTTC; CDR3 protein: CASSLGQGSYNEQFF
CDR3 length: 15; J gene: TRBJ2-5; D gene: TRBD1; V gene: TRBV4-1; clone size: NA; CDR3 DNA: TGCGCCAGCAGCCAAGGCTACAGGGGGCGAGAGACCCAGTACTTC; CDR3 protein: CASSQGYRGRETQYF
CDR3 length: 15; J gene: TRBJ1-5; D gene: TRBD1; V gene: TRBV2; clone size: NA; CDR3 DNA: TGTGCCAGCAGTGATCGGACAGGGTTGTTACAGCCCCAGCATTTT; CDR3 protein: CASSDRTGLLQPQHF
CDR3 length: 15; J gene: TRBJ1-1; D gene: NA; V gene: TRBV7-9; clone size: NA; CDR3 DNA: TGTGCCAGCAGCATTTCGACAGGATTCTCAGCTGAAGCTTTCTTT; CDR3 protein: CASSISTGFSAEAFF
CDR3 length: 13; J gene: TRBJ1-2; D gene: NA; V gene: TRBV6-5; clone size: NA; CDR3 DNA: TGTGCCAGCAGCTCGGCAGGGATGGGTGGCTACACCTTC; CDR3 protein: CASSSAGMGGYTF
CDR3 length: 14; J gene: TRBJ1-5; D gene: TRBD1; V gene: TRBV2; clone size: NA; CDR3 DNA: TGTGCCAGCAGTGTTGACAGGGGTGGCCAGCCCCAGCATTTT; CDR3 protein: CASSVDRGGQPQHF
CDR3 length: 16; J gene: TRBJ2-1; D gene: TRBD2; V gene: TRBV5-1; clone size: NA; CDR3 DNA: TGCGCCAGCAGCTTGGATGTAGCGGGTTTCTCCAATGAGCAGTTCTTC; CDR3 protein: CASSLDVAGFSNEQFF
CDR3 length: 15; J gene: TRBJ1-3; D gene: NA; V gene: TRBV19; clone size: NA; CDR3 DNA: TGTGCCAGTAGTATCGAACAGCTCTCTGGAAACACCATATATTTT; CDR3 protein: CASSIEQLSGNTIYF
CDR3 length: 17; J gene: TRBJ1-5; D gene: NA; V gene: TRBV28; clone size: NA; CDR3 DNA: TGTGCCAGCAGTTTAAGGCTCCCCTTACAGGGCCCGGAGCCCCAGCATTTT; CDR3 protein: CASSLRLPLQGPEPQHF
CDR3 length: 15; J gene: TRBJ1-2; D gene: TRBD1; V gene: TRBV5-1; clone size: NA; CDR3 DNA: TGCGCCAGCAGCTTGGGACAGGGGGTAGGCTATGGCTACACCTTC; CDR3 protein: CASSLGQGVGYGYTF
CDR3 length: 14; J gene: TRBJ1-2; D gene: NA; V gene: TRBV5-1; clone size: NA; CDR3 DNA: TGCGCCAGCAGCCCGCTCCGGGGAGACTATGGCTACACCTTC; CDR3 protein: CASSPLRGDYGYTF
CDR3 length: 17; J gene: TRBJ2-1; D gene: TRBD2; V gene: TRBV7-3; clone size: few; CDR3 DNA: TGTGCCAGCAGCTTAATTGGGACTAGCGGAAGCCTCAGAGAGCAGTTCTTC; CDR3 protein: CASSLIGTSGSLREQFF
CDR3 length: 14; J gene: TRBJ1-5; D gene: NA; V gene: TRBV28; clone size: NA; CDR3 DNA: TGTGCCAGCAGTTCGTCTTATAGCAATCAGCCCCAGCATTTT; CDR3 protein: CASSSSYSNQPQHF
CDR3 length: 13; J gene: TRBJ2-2; D gene: NA; V gene: TRBV5-4; clone size: NA; CDR3 DNA: TGTGCCAGCAGCGAAACAGGGTCCGGGGAGCTGTTTTTT; CDR3 protein: CASSETGSGELFF
CDR3 length: 16; J gene: TRBJ1-2; D gene: TRBD1; V gene: TRBV28; clone size: NA; CDR3 DNA: TGTGCCAGCAGTTTAAGGGGGACAGGGGGCGCGATTGGCTACACCTTC; CDR3 protein: CASSLRGTGGAIGYTF
CDR3 length: 14; J gene: TRBJ2-7; D gene: TRBD2; V gene: TRBV30; clone size: NA; CDR3 DNA: TGTGCCTGGAGTGTACTAGCGGGAAGGTACGAGCAGTACTTC; CDR3 protein: CAWSVLAGRYEQYF
CDR3 length: 15; J gene: TRBJ1-5; D gene: NA; V gene: TRBV7-8; clone size: once; CDR3 DNA: TGTGCCAGCAGCTTAGGTATGGCTTACAATCAGCCCCAGCATTTT; CDR3 protein: CASSLGMAYNQPQHF
CDR3 length: 16; J gene: TRBJ2-6; D gene: NA; V gene: TRBV6-4; clone size: NA; CDR3 DNA: TGTGCCAGCAGGACCGAAGGGGACTCTGGGGCCAACGTCCTGACTTTC; CDR3 protein: CASRTEGDSGANVLTF
CDR3 length: 14; J gene: TRBJ1-3; D gene: TRBD1; V gene: TRBV5-1; clone size: NA; CDR3 DNA: TGCGCCAGCAGTGTACAGGGGGCCGGGGACACCATATATTTT; CDR3 protein: CASSVQGAGDTIYF
CDR3 length: 14; J gene: TRBJ1-2; D gene: TRBD1; V gene: TRBV6-5; clone size: NA; CDR3 DNA: TGTGCCAGCAGCTCCCGACAGGGATTGGGCGGCTACACCTTC; CDR3 protein: CASSSRQGLGGYTF
CDR3 length: 15; J gene: TRBJ2-1; D gene: NA; V gene: TRBV5-1; clone size: once; CDR3 DNA: TGCGCCAGCTCGGTTTTGAGCGGATCCTACAATGAGCAGTTCTTC; CDR3 protein: CASSVLSGSYNEQFF
CDR3 length: 11; J gene: TRBJ2-1; D gene: NA; V gene: TRBV30; clone size: NA; CDR3 DNA: TGTGCCTGGAGTAGGAGCAATGAGCAGTTCTTC; CDR3 protein: CAWSRSNEQFF
CDR3 length: 14; J gene: TRBJ2-3; D gene: NA; V gene: TRBV6-4; clone size: NA; CDR3 DNA: TGTGCCAGCAGTGCGGGGACTGCAGCAGATACGCAGTATTTT; CDR3 protein: CASSAGTAADTQYF
CDR3 length: 15; J gene: TRBJ2-3; D gene: NA; V gene: TRBV5-6; clone size: NA; CDR3 DNA: TGTGCCAGCAGCTTAGACGGGAGTGGCACAGATACGCAGTATTTT; CDR3 protein: CASSLDGSGTDTQYF
CDR3 length: 15; J gene: TRBJ2-7; D gene: NA; V gene: TRBV4-3; clone size: NA; CDR3 DNA: TGCGCCAGCAGCCAAGCTTTAACAGCTCCCTACGAGCAGTACTTC; CDR3 protein: CASSQALTAPYEQYF
CDR3 length: 12; J gene: TRBJ2-7; D gene: NA; V gene: TRBV10-3; clone size: NA; CDR3 DNA: TGTGCCATCTCTGCGTGGAGGGGTGAGCAGTACTTC; CDR3 protein: CAISAWRGEQYF
CDR3 length: 13; J gene: TRBJ1-5; D gene: NA; V gene: TRBV6-1; clone size: NA; CDR3 DNA: TGTGCCAGCACGTACAGGGACAATCAGCCCCAGCATTTT; CDR3 protein: CASTYRDNQPQHF
CDR3 length: 15; J gene: TRBJ2-5; D gene: NA; V gene: TRBV11-2; clone size: NA; CDR3 DNA: TGTGCCAGCAGCACAGGACCGTTGTGGCAAGAGACCCAGTACTTC; CDR3 protein: CASSTGPLWQETQYF
CDR3 length: 13; J gene: TRBJ1-1; D gene: TRBD1; V gene: TRBV30; clone size: NA; CDR3 DNA: TGTGCCTGGAGTGATAGACAGGGAGACGAAGCTTTCTTT; CDR3 protein: CAWSDRQGDEAFF
CDR3 length: 17; J gene: TRBJ2-7; D gene: TRBD2; V gene: TRBV5-1; clone size: once; CDR3 DNA: TGCGCCAGCAGCCAACATTCGAGCGGGGAAATCTCCTACGAGCAGTACTTC; CDR3 protein: CASSQHSSGEISYEQYF
CDR3 length: 15; J gene: TRBJ2-3; D gene: TRBD2; V gene: TRBV11-3; clone size: NA; CDR3 DNA: TGTGCCAGCAGCCGCGGGACTAGCGGCACAGATACGCAGTATTTT; CDR3 protein: CASSRGTSGTDTQYF
CDR3 length: 13; J gene: TRBJ2-1; D gene: NA; V gene: TRBV11-2; clone size: NA; CDR3 DNA: TGTGCCAGCAGCCCGCAGATCTACAATGAGCAGTTCTTC; CDR3 protein: CASSPQIYNEQFF
CDR3 length: 17; J gene: TRBJ2-1; D gene: TRBD2; V gene: TRBV25-1; clone size: NA; CDR3 DNA: TGTGCCAGCAGTGAACGAGGGCGGGAGGGCCCCTACAATGAGCAGTTCTTC; CDR3 protein: CASSERGREGPYNEQFF
CDR3 length: 12; J gene: TRBJ2-5; D gene: NA; V gene: TRBV30; clone size: NA; CDR3 DNA: TGTGCCTGGAGTCCAGACCAAGAGACCCAGTACTTC; CDR3 protein: CAWSPDQETQYF
CDR3 length: 13; J gene: TRBJ1-5; D gene: NA; V gene: TRBV28; clone size: NA; CDR3 DNA: TGTGCCAGCAGCAGCGGAAGCAATCAGCCCCAGCATTTT; CDR3 protein: CASSSGSNQPQHF
CDR3 length: 15; J gene: TRBJ1-6; D gene: TRBD1; V gene: TRBV18; clone size: NA; CDR3 DNA: TGTGCCAGCTCACCGGGACAGATCTATAATTCACCCCTCCACTTT; CDR3 protein: CASSPGQIYNSPLHF
CDR3 length: 13; J gene: TRBJ2-3; D gene: NA; V gene: TRBV19; clone size: NA; CDR3 DNA: TGTGCCAGTAGTATTTCAGGAGGAGATACGCAGTATTTT; CDR3 protein: CASSISGGDTQYF
CDR3 length: 16; J gene: TRBJ1-3; D gene: TRBD1; V gene: TRBV30; clone size: NA; CDR3 DNA: TGTGCCTGGAAGGTCCGGGACAGGGGAGGGTGGAACACCATATATTTT; CDR3 protein: CAWKVRDRGGWNTIYF
CDR3 length: 15; J gene: TRBJ1-5; D gene: TRBD1; V gene: TRBV7-2; clone size: few; CDR3 DNA: TGTGCCAGCAGCACCCGGACAGGGCTAAATCAGCCCCAGCATTTT; CDR3 protein: CASSTRTGLNQPQHF
CDR3 length: 20; J gene: TRBJ2-3; D gene: NA; V gene: TRBV15; clone size: NA; CDR3 DNA: TGTGCCACCAGCAGAGATCTTGAAGGGGCAGGGCCCTCTAGCACAGATACGCAGTATTTT; CDR3 protein: CATSRDLEGAGPSSTDTQYF
CDR3 length: 14; J gene: TRBJ2-3; D gene: TRBD2; V gene: TRBV6-1; clone size: NA; CDR3 DNA: TGTGCCAGCAGACTAGCGGGACTCACAGATACGCAGTATTTT; CDR3 protein: CASRLAGLTDTQYF
CDR3 length: 16; J gene: TRBJ2-1; D gene: TRBD2; V gene: TRBV7-7; clone size: NA; CDR3 DNA: TGTGCCAGCAGCCTTAGCGGGGGGAGCTCCTACAATGAGCAGTTCTTC; CDR3 protein: CASSLSGGSSYNEQFF
CDR3 length: 18; J gene: TRBJ2-5; D gene: TRBD2; V gene: TRBV7-2; clone size: NA; CDR3 DNA: TGTGCCAGCAGCTTGGGTCTGAGCGGGAGGGCCGGGGGGGAGACCCAGTACTTC; CDR3 protein: CASSLGLSGRAGGETQYF
CDR3 length: 15; J gene: TRBJ2-1; D gene: TRBD2; V gene: TRBV4-2; clone size: NA; CDR3 DNA: TGTGCCAGCAGCTTCAGCGGGAGGGACGACAATGAGCAGTTCTTC; CDR3 protein: CASSFSGRDDNEQFF